This TCR beta chain was captured by sequencing in a study of graft-versus-host responses after intestinal transplantation. Study-wide results and limits: Recipient bone marrow held GvH clones, some seen earlier in ileum or blood.

Using immunoSEQ multiplex PCR, the repertoire was profiled, and TCRdb retains in-frame clones only, with some absent. The repertoire holds some 41,000 clones, with 95% as singletons. With respect to this clone: Its antigen is not known.

The germline V gene encodes CDR1 SQVTM and CDR2 ANQGSEA. This CDR3 region has 12 residues. V was shortened by 6 bases and J by 8 bases, with 13 bases between the two germline ends. The chain combines TRBV29-1 with TRBJ1-4, with D uncertain. The clonotype originates from a human donor who was the organ donor for an intestinal transplant. The sample here was unstimulated CD8+ T cells sorted from spleen or lymph node cells, taken before transplant. Written as DNA, the CDR3 is TGCAGCGTCCCGGGAGGGAACGAAAAACTGTTTTTT. Protein: CSVPGGNEKLFF.